This TCR beta chain was captured in a study of a mutant IDH1 vaccine in newly diagnosed glioma. The overall study: Eight vaccine doses were administered to patients at weeks 1, 3, 5, 7, 11, 15, 19 and 23. Vaccination followed radiotherapy alone by 4-6 weeks, or accompanied temozolomide cycles. Earlier treatment was radiotherapy, temozolomide, or both, with most getting both.

Profiling relied on immunoSEQ multiplex PCR, and the TCRdb table lists in-frame clones only, not all of them. The sample shows some 52,000 clones, roughly 90% of them seen only once. The time point was: week 11, during vaccination. The vaccine gave 300 ug of a 20-mer mutant IDH1 peptide subcutaneously per dose. CDR3 size: 15 residues. The germline CDR1 and CDR2 sequences are LGHNA and YSLEER. The V and J ends lost 1 base and 3 bases respectively, with 12 bases between them. Study findings and constraints: Among top peripheral T cell clonotypes, changes seemed unrelated to pseudoprogression.

Concerning this clone: Antigen: not known.

The clonotype comes from a man between 45 and 60 years old with glioma. This chain joins TRBV4-3 and TRBJ1-1, with D perhaps matching TRBD1 (5 bases). The sample here was PBMCs, taken from a glioma patient whose treatment included an IDH1 peptide vaccine. The CDR3 region is CASSQGGPGYTEAFF. The CDR3 DNA sequence: TGCGCCAGCAGCCAAGGGGGCCCGGGGTACACTGAAGCTTTCTTT.